The 4 T cell receptor beta chains listed next were all sequenced from one sample in a study of blood T cell repertoires in COVID-19. Assay: immunoSEQ multiplex PCR; the TCRdb copy retains only in-frame clones and omits some. Of around 120,000 clones in the sample, over 70% are singletons; the top ten hold about 2.5%. The material sequenced was peripheral blood. The receptors originated from a man between 65 and 85 years old with acute or convalescent COVID-19.

This clone has just a few counts. Other DNA sequences in this specimen translate into the identical CDR3. The V and J genes are TRBV11-2 and TRBJ1-3; 7 bases map to TRBD1. Unmatched junction bases numbered 10, after V lost 1 base and J lost 4 bases. Looked up from germline, CDR1 is SGHAT and CDR2 is FQNNGV. The CDR3 contains 17 residues. CDR3 region: CASSLVSTGVRGNTIYF. CDR3 bases: TGTGCCAGCAGCTTAGTGTCTACAGGGGTGAGAGGAAACACCATATATTTT.

V and J are TRBV7-2 and TRBJ1-5; D possibly corresponds to TRBD1 (5 bases). Per germline, CDR1 SGHTA and CDR2 FQGNSA. This CDR3 spans 14 amino acids. V dropped 3 bases and J dropped 5 bases, with 11 bases sitting between them. As DNA, the CDR3 is TGTGCCAGCAGCTTGGGCCAGGGTGATCAGCCCCAGCATTTT. Translated: CASSLGQGDQPQHF.

The chain links TRBV29-1 to TRBJ2-1; 11 bases line up with TRBD1. Unmatched junction bases numbered 6, after V lost 6 bases and J lost 8 bases. Germline V gene sequence: CDR1 SQVTM, CDR2 ANQGSEA. The CDR3 is 13 amino acids. The DNA for the CDR3 is TGCAGCGTGGGACAGGGGGTTAACGATGAGCAGTTCTTC. It yields the protein CSVGQGVNDEQFF.

There are a few counts of this clone. The chain joins TRBV29-1 to TRBJ2-3, with 12 bases identical to TRBD2. Germline V gene lookup returns CDR1 SQVTM and CDR2 ANQGSEA. Trimming cost V 7 bases and J 3 bases; bases outside gene matches: 5. The length of the CDR3 is 14 residues. CDR3 DNA sequence: TGCAGCGCCGCTAGCGGGGGGGCTACAGATACGCAGTATTTT. This codes for CSAASGGATDTQYF.